The 18 T cell receptor beta chains below were found in one sample sequenced in a study of identical twins. In TCRdb, the 5' RACE reads were re-called with MiXCR into one record per CDR3 protein. Of about 18,000 distinct CDR3 sequences listed, 69% were seen once; the top ten hold 5.5% to 7.5%. What was sequenced was memory (CD45RO+) T cells sorted from blood. The source of these receptors is a woman aged 18 to 35 in good health. This table probably holds off-target reads from a library built for another chain.

This clonotype has a handful of counts. This rearrangement joins TRBV7-6 to TRBJ2-1, with D unresolved. CDR1 and CDR2 from the germline V gene are SGHVS and FNYEAQ. Between the trimmed V and J ends, which lost 4 bases and 5 bases, there was a span of 9 bases. The CDR3 is 13 amino acids. DNA of the CDR3: TGTGCCAGCAGCTCCCGACAAAACAATGAGCAGTTCTTC. Protein product: CASSSRQNNEQFF.

This clonotype was detected a few times. The rearrangement joins TRBV15 to TRBJ2-4; a possible D gene is TRBD2 (7 bases). The CDR3 contains 14 residues. Germline lookup yields CDR1 LNHNV and CDR2 YYDKDF (reference sequence). The ends were cut back, 1 base at V and 8 bases at J, with 12 bases in the middle. CDR3 nucleotides: TGTGCCACCAGCAGAGGCGGGGGCGAGGACATTCAGTACTTC. It is translated as CATSRGGGEDIQYF.

Only a few counts were recorded for this clonotype. V usage is TRBV11-2 and J usage is TRBJ2-1; perhaps TRBD2 as D (6 bases). Germline values: CDR1 SGHAT, CDR2 FQNNGV. V was trimmed by 1 base and J by 8 bases, leaving 15 bases between them. CDR3 length: 15 amino acids. CDR3 protein: CASSLAGSRYDEQFF. In DNA, the CDR3 is TGTGCCAGCAGCTTAGCCGGGAGCAGGTACGATGAGCAGTTCTTC.

This rearrangement joins TRBV4-1 to TRBJ1-1; D is ambiguous. Trimming left V 1 base short and J 3 bases short, with 9 bases between. In germline, CDR1 is MGHRA, CDR2 YSYEKL. There are 14 residues in the CDR3. The CDR3 loop reads CASSQVELDTEAFF. The CDR3, as DNA: TGCGCCAGCAGCCAAGTAGAATTGGACACTGAAGCTTTCTTT.

This clonotype was seen more than once but under ten times. The chain employs TRBV20-1 and TRBJ2-3; possible D gene TRBD2, 5 bases. V lost 3 bases, J lost 0 bases, and 16 bases lay in between. The CDR3 is 16 residues long. Germline CDR1 DFQATT, CDR2 SNEGSKA (reference sequence). The DNA of the CDR3 is TGCAGTGCTAGCGACCCCACTAGTATTAGCACAGATACGCAGTATTTT. Encoded protein: CSASDPTSISTDTQYF.

This clonotype was counted a single time. The chain couples TRBV29-1 to TRBJ2-7, with no clear D. The germline CDR1 and CDR2 sequences are SQVTM and ANQGSEA. CDR3 length: 15 residues. V was clipped by 2 bases and J by 9 bases, with 23 bases between them. CDR3 coding DNA: TGCAGCGTTGAAAGTGGGGAAGCCAGTACGAGTTGGCAGTACTTC. Protein sequence: CSVESGEASTSWQYF.

J is TRBJ1-6 and V is TRBV7-9; D remains ambiguous. Trimming left V 1 base short and J 0 bases short, with 7 bases between. Germline values: CDR1 SEHNR, CDR2 FQNEAQ (reference sequence). The length of the CDR3 is 16 residues. Here the CDR3 DNA reads TGTGCCAGCAGCTTAGGGGGAGACTCCTATAATTCACCCCTCCACTTT. It encodes CASSLGGDSYNSPLHF. Based on the CDR3 plus reference TRBV7-9 and TRBJ1-6, the full variable domain is DTGVSQNPRHKITKRGQNVTFRCDPISEHNRLYWYRQTLGQGPEFLTYFQNEAQLEKSRLLSDRFSAERPKGSFSTLEIQRTEQGDSAMYLCASSLGGDSYNSPLHFGNGTRLTVT.

This clonotype was detected only once. The genes are TRBV7-2 and TRBJ2-1, with 8 bases lining up with TRBD2. Germline V gene sequence: CDR1 SGHTA, CDR2 FQGNSA. V shed 1 base, J shed 4 bases, and the junction held 6 bases outside the gene matches. The CDR3 covers 16 residues. CDR3 nucleotides: TGTGCCAGCAGCTTAGAAGCGGGAGCGGGGTACAATGAGCAGTTCTTC. This codes for CASSLEAGAGYNEQFF. Full variable domain (rest looked up from reference TRBV7-2 and TRBJ2-1): GAGVSQSPSNKVTEKGKDVELRCDPISGHTALYWYRQSLGQGLEFLIYFQGNSAPDKSGLPSDRFSAERTGGSVSTLTIQRTQQEDSAVYLCASSLEAGAGYNEQFFGPGTRLTVL.

This clonotype was picked up a small number of times. This chain joins TRBV11-3 and TRBJ2-5, with 9 bases that match TRBD1. Per the germline V gene, CDR1 is SGHNT and CDR2 is YENEEA. The length of the CDR3 is 15 residues. V was clipped by 5 bases and J by 4 bases; unmatched bases: 8. The CDR3 DNA follows: TGTGCCAGCAGCGCCACAGGGGGCGGTCGAGAGACCCAGTACTTC. Its translation is CASSATGGGRETQYF.

The chain joins TRBV7-8 to TRBJ2-1, with D uncertain. CDR3 length: 15 amino acids. The V end lost 1 base, the J end lost 2 bases, and 9 bases lay between the germline ends. Looked up from germline, CDR1 is SGHVS and CDR2 is FQNEAQ. The CDR3: CASSLENSPYNEQFF. The CDR3 coding sequence is TGTGCCAGCAGCTTAGAGAACAGTCCCTACAATGAGCAGTTCTTC. The variable domain in full, with the rest retrieved from reference TRBV7-8 and TRBJ2-1, is GAGVSQSPRYKVAKRGQDVALRCDPISGHVSLFWYQQALGQGPEFLTYFQNEAQLDKSGLPSDRFFAERPEGSVSTLKIQRTQQEDSAVYLCASSLENSPYNEQFFGPGTRLTVL.

This clonotype appeared a few times. The CDR3 loop is CASSPQTSSADTQYF. The DNA for the CDR3 is TGTGCCAGCAGCCCTCAGACATCTAGCGCAGATACGCAGTATTTT. The chain employs TRBV7-2 and TRBJ2-3, with D perhaps matching TRBD2 (6 bases). The CDR3 runs to 15 residues. Germline V gene sequence: CDR1 SGHTA, CDR2 FQGNSA. The ends were cut back, 5 bases at V and 4 bases at J, with 16 bases in the middle.

The chain combines TRBV20-1 with TRBJ2-1, with D possibly TRBD2 on 6 matching bases. This CDR3 is 14 amino acids long. With 3 bases removed from V and 8 bases from J, the gap between germline ends came to 17 bases. Germline CDR1 and CDR2: DFQATT and SNEGSKA (reference sequence). The CDR3 nucleotides are TGCAGTGCTAGGAGTCCCCTCGGGAGCGATGAGCAGTTCTTC. Translating gives CSARSPLGSDEQFF.

The chain is built from TRBV29-1 and TRBJ2-3, with D perhaps given as TRBD1 or TRBD2 (5 bases each). CDR3 length equals 13 residues. Looked up from germline, CDR1 is SQVTM and CDR2 is ANQGSEA. The V gene lost 4 bases and the J gene lost 0 bases, with 8 bases spanning the gap. CDR3 nucleotides: TGCAGCGTTGGGGGACGGAGCACAGATACGCAGTATTTT. It codes for CSVGGRSTDTQYF.

V and J are TRBV6-2 or TRBV6-3 and TRBJ2-3; unclear D gene. CDR3 size: 14 residues. The V end lost 5 bases, the J end lost 4 bases, and 13 bases lay between the germline ends. Germline CDR1 MNHEY, CDR2 SVGEGT. CDR3 sequence (DNA): TGTGCCAGCAGTCGCTCCCCTTTTCCAGATACGCAGTATTTT. The encoded protein is CASSRSPFPDTQYF.

The genes are TRBV15 and TRBJ2-3; possible D gene TRBD1, 8 bases. Trimming took off 1 base at V and 4 bases at J, with 15 bases between the two ends. In germline, CDR1 is LNHNV, CDR2 YYDKDF (reference sequence). The CDR3 spans 16 residues. Here the CDR3 reads CATSRVYTGGADTQYF. The CDR3 DNA is TGTGCCACCAGCAGAGTTTATACAGGGGGGGCAGATACGCAGTATTTT.

This chain joins TRBV11-3 and TRBJ2-3, with 7 bases that match TRBD1. CDR3 length equals 15 residues. The germline gives CDR1 SGHNT, CDR2 YENEEA. The trim removed 1 base at V and 1 base at J, leaving 2 bases unmatched. CDR3 DNA sequence: TGTGCCAGCAGCTTAGCCGGGACAGGCACAGATACGCAGTATTTT. The encoded protein is CASSLAGTGTDTQYF.

The chain combines TRBV7-2 with TRBJ2-7, with D unclear. Trimming cost V 3 bases and J 6 bases, with 9 bases left between them. Looked up from germline, CDR1 is SGHTA and CDR2 is FQGNSA. This CDR3 is 12 amino acids long. Here the CDR3 DNA reads TGTGCCAGCAGCTTGCCCCCAGCCGAGCAGTACTTC. Amino acids: CASSLPPAEQYF.

This clonotype was detected only a few times. V gene TRBV3-1 combines with J gene TRBJ2-1, with a weak D call TRBD2 (7 bases). Trimming shortened V by 4 bases and J by 5 bases, and 12 bases separated the two germline ends. Germline CDR1 LGHDT, CDR2 YNNKEL (reference sequence). The CDR3 has 14 residues. CDR3 nucleotides: TGTGCCAGCAGCCCGGGGGGCACGGACAATGAGCAGTTCTTC. It specifies CASSPGGTDNEQFF.